These 28 T cell receptor beta chains were all obtained from the same sample, sequenced in a study of radiation and T cells in renal cell carcinoma. Time point meaning: baseline pretreatment blood. Noted treatment: 15 Gy SBRT to primary tumor, nephrectomy 4 weeks later. The assay was immunoSEQ multiplex PCR, and TCRdb's table has in-frame clones only and misses some. Here the sample spans 87,000 or so clones, 86% being singletons. The starting material was blood, obtained from a patient whose treatment included radiotherapy and nephrectomy. All receptors derive from a man aged 50-60 years with renal cell carcinoma.

The chain links TRBV7-2 to TRBJ1-1; D is undetermined. Germline V gene data show CDR1 as SGHTA and CDR2 as FQGNSA. The V gene lost 1 base and the J gene lost 7 bases, with 16 bases spanning the gap. This CDR3 comprises 15 residues. The CDR3, as DNA: TGTGCCAGCAGCTTAGAACGGTCCTGGAGAGGTGAAGCTTTCTTT. Protein product: CASSLERSWRGEAFF.

This rearrangement joins TRBV28 to TRBJ1-2; no reliable D call. V lost 1 base to trimming and J lost 3 bases, with 9 bases between them. CDR3 length: 14 amino acids. Germline CDR1 reads MDHEN; CDR2 reads SYDVKM. The CDR3 DNA reads as TGTGCCAGCAGTTTATTAAACGGGGACTATGGCTACACCTTC. Translation gives CASSLLNGDYGYTF.

The rearrangement links TRBV30 to TRBJ2-5; D is possibly TRBD1 (6 bases). There are 13 residues in the CDR3. V lost 4 bases to trimming and J lost 7 bases, with 16 bases between them. The germline CDR1 and CDR2 sequences are GTSNPN and SVGIG (reference sequence). The CDR3 sequence is CAWTTGPVGTQYF. The CDR3 DNA follows: TGTGCCTGGACGACAGGACCGGTCGGGACCCAGTACTTC. Combining the CDR3 with reference TRBV30 and TRBJ2-5 gives the whole variable domain SQTIHQWPATLVQPVGSPLSLECTVEGTSNPNLYWYRQAAGRGLQLLFYSVGIGQISSEVPQNLSASRPQDRQFILSSKKLLLSDSGFYLCAWTTGPVGTQYFGPGTRLLVL.

This chain connects TRBV28 to TRBJ1-1; D may be TRBD1 (6 bases). Trimming shortened V by 6 bases and J by 4 bases, and 12 bases separated the two germline ends. The CDR3 is 13 residues long. The germline V gene has CDR1 MDHEN and CDR2 SYDVKM. CDR3 in amino acids: CASSQNRATEAFF. Here the CDR3 DNA reads TGTGCCAGCAGCCAAAACAGGGCCACTGAAGCTTTCTTT.

The J gene is TRBJ2-7, the V gene TRBV6-5, with D possibly matching TRBD1 (6 bases). Trimming removed 2 bases from V and 2 bases from J, with 13 bases in between. Germline CDR1 and CDR2: MNHEY and SVGAGI. The CDR3 has 15 amino acids. The CDR3 DNA reads TGTGCCAGCAGTTACGGGCCAGGGGATCCCTACGAGCAGTACTTC. Protein product: CASSYGPGDPYEQYF.

V usage is TRBV11-2 and J usage is TRBJ2-2; D uncertain. Germline loops: CDR1 SGHAT, CDR2 FQNNGV. V lost 4 bases to trimming and J lost 4 bases, with 10 bases between them. This CDR3 has 14 residues. The chain's CDR3 is CASSYWDFTGELFF. In DNA form, the CDR3 reads TGTGCCAGCAGCTACTGGGATTTCACCGGGGAGCTGTTTTTT.

This chain connects TRBV5-1 to TRBJ2-3; 7 bases are shared with TRBD2. This CDR3 contains 14 residues. The V segment lost 4 bases and the J segment 2 bases; nucleotides outside the gene matches: 4. Germline V gene data show CDR1 as SGHRS and CDR2 as YFSETQ. In DNA, the CDR3 is TGCGCCAGCAGCGGGGGAGGGCCCACAGATACGCAGTATTTT. It translates to CASSGGGPTDTQYF.

The rearrangement uses TRBV6-5 and TRBJ2-3; unclear D gene. Per germline, CDR1 MNHEY and CDR2 SVGAGI. The V end was cut by 6 bases, the J end by 0 bases, with 13 bases between. The CDR3 has 15 residues. Here the CDR3 reads CASRHLRLSTDTQYF. DNA of the CDR3: TGTGCCAGCAGGCATTTACGTCTCAGCACAGATACGCAGTATTTT.

This clone has a single count. The rearrangement links TRBV4-1 to TRBJ1-2; 9 bases line up with TRBD1. Germline V gene sequence: CDR1 MGHRA, CDR2 YSYEKL. The CDR3 consists of 15 residues. J gave up 0 bases and V 7 bases, and 6 bases lay outside the gene matches. The CDR3 bases are TGCGCCAGCACCAACGGGGACAGGGCTAACTATGGCTACACCTTC. Translated: CASTNGDRANYGYTF.

Here the CDR3 reads CATSREASWGGNEQFF. The CDR3 nucleotides are TGTGCCACCAGCAGAGAGGCTAGTTGGGGGGGCAATGAGCAGTTCTTC. This chain links TRBV15 with TRBJ2-1; 7 nucleotides line up with TRBD2. V was pared by 0 bases and J by 6 bases, with 8 bases of the junction left unmatched. The CDR3 has 16 residues. The germline gives CDR1 LNHNV, CDR2 YYDKDF (reference sequence).

This chain connects TRBV7-9 to TRBJ2-1; 9 bases are a match to TRBD2. With V trimmed by 7 bases and J by 3 bases, 10 bases remained unmatched. Germline CDR1 SEHNR, CDR2 FQNEAQ (reference sequence). The CDR3 runs 16 residues. CDR3 amino acids: CASMGGSGSVYNEQFF. In nucleotides, the CDR3 is TGTGCCAGCATGGGGGGTAGCGGGAGCGTCTACAATGAGCAGTTCTTC.

The chain is built from TRBV28 and TRBJ2-3, with 7 positions matching TRBD2. The germline CDR1 and CDR2 sequences are MDHEN and SYDVKM. After removal of 2 bases from V and 0 bases from J, the junction contained 5 bases not matched to a gene. The CDR3 extends over 16 amino acids. The chain's CDR3 is CASSLGGSGSTDTQYF. In nucleotides, the CDR3 is TGTGCCAGCAGTTTAGGGGGTAGCGGGAGCACAGATACGCAGTATTTT.

Here the CDR3 reads CASSLAPQNEQYF. The CDR3 coding sequence is TGCGCCAGCAGCTTGGCCCCCCAAAACGAGCAGTACTTC. The chain joins TRBV5-1 to TRBJ2-7; unclear D gene. Germline lookup yields CDR1 SGHRS and CDR2 YFSETQ. V lost 0 bases to trimming and J lost 5 bases, with 9 bases between them. This CDR3 has 13 residues.

This sequence joins TRBV19 and TRBJ2-7, with D uncertain. Between the trimmed V and J ends, which lost 0 bases and 3 bases, there was a span of 21 bases. CDR1 and CDR2 from the germline V gene are LNHDA and SQIVND (reference sequence). The CDR3 runs to 18 residues. CDR3 sequence reads: CASSIEPHSPVKNYEQYF. The CDR3 DNA sequence: TGTGCCAGTAGTATAGAGCCCCACTCTCCGGTAAAGAACTACGAGCAGTACTTC.

The DNA of the CDR3 is TGTGCCAGCAGCTTAGGAGCGGGGGGCTGGACCCAAGAGACCCAGTACTTC. Protein product: CASSLGAGGWTQETQYF. This sequence joins TRBV7-6 and TRBJ2-5; 9 bases are a match to TRBD2. With 1 base clipped from V and 1 base from J, the junction kept 7 bases outside the gene matches. Germline CDR1 reads SGHVS; CDR2 reads FNYEAQ. CDR3 size: 17 residues.

This clone was counted once. The chain uses TRBV28 and TRBJ1-1; no clear D. This CDR3 has 15 amino acids. Germline CDR1 reads MDHEN; CDR2 reads SYDVKM. Trimming took off 2 bases at V and 1 base at J, with 11 bases between the two ends. The CDR3 DNA follows: TGTGCCAGCAGTTTACAGCCATCCGGGAACACTGAAGCTTTCTTT. Translation: CASSLQPSGNTEAFF.

The chain links TRBV7-3 to TRBJ1-1; D unclear. Germline V gene data show CDR1 as SGHTA and CDR2 as FQGTGA. This CDR3 region has 13 residues. Trimming left V 1 base short and J 4 bases short, with 7 bases between. The DNA of the CDR3 is TGTGCCAGCAGCTTAAAGGTGGCCACTGAAGCTTTCTTT. It translates to CASSLKVATEAFF.

The gene calls are TRBV5-1 and TRBJ2-7; 7 nucleotides align to TRBD2. V lost 9 bases and J lost 4; bases outside the gene matches: 13. The CDR3 totals 14 residues. Germline V gene data show CDR1 as SGHRS and CDR2 as YFSETQ. CDR3 DNA: TGCGCCACCTGTCTGGGGGAGGGCCCGTACGAGCAGTACTTC. Translation gives CATCLGEGPYEQYF.

The chain uses TRBV27 and TRBJ2-7; 8 bases align to TRBD1. The CDR3 consists of 14 residues. Germline V lookup: CDR1 MNHEY, CDR2 SMNVEV (reference sequence). J lost 5 bases, V lost 5 bases, and 8 bases had no gene match. The CDR3 bases are TGTGCCAGCAGTCCAGGACAGGGCCAGGACGAGCAGTACTTC. Protein product: CASSPGQGQDEQYF.

The chain joins TRBV6-1 to TRBJ1-5; no reliable D call. The CDR3 is made up of 14 amino acids. The germline V and J ends were trimmed by 6 bases and 2 bases, with 11 bases remaining between them. Germline loops: CDR1 MNHNS, CDR2 SASEGT. CDR3 sequence: CASRRVSGNQPQHF. The CDR3 DNA sequence: TGTGCCAGCAGGAGGGTGTCGGGCAATCAGCCCCAGCATTTT.

The chain employs TRBV21-1 and TRBJ2-7. TRBV21-1 is termed a pseudogene. This CDR3 spans 11 amino acids. CDR3 bases: TGTGCCAGCTGGGAATTGTTAGGGCAGTACTTC. It translates to CASWELLGQYF.

The genes are TRBV4-1 and TRBJ1-2; D gene ambiguous. The CDR3 has 15 residues. Looked up from germline, CDR1 is MGHRA and CDR2 is YSYEKL. The V end lost 1 base, the J end lost 5 bases, and 14 bases lay between the germline ends. In DNA form, the CDR3 reads TGCGCCAGCAGCCAAGCCCCCGACACCCTATATGGCTACACCTTC. As protein: CASSQAPDTLYGYTF.

The rearrangement links TRBV11-3 to TRBJ2-2; 9 positions agree with TRBD2. Germline assignment: CDR1 SGHNT and CDR2 YENEEA. V shed 5 bases, J shed 4 bases, and the junction held 5 bases outside the gene matches. The CDR3 loop spans 15 amino acids. The CDR3 DNA sequence: TGTGCCAGCAGCCGTAGCGGGGGAATCACCGGGGAGCTGTTTTTT. It specifies CASSRSGGITGELFF.

The table lists this clone with a count of one. This sequence joins TRBV27 and TRBJ2-5; 8 bases are shared with TRBD2. Germline lookup yields CDR1 MNHEY and CDR2 SMNVEV (reference sequence). CDR3 length: 14 residues. J lost 2 bases, V lost 5 bases, and 4 bases had no gene match. CDR3 sequence reads: CASSTRLAQETQYF. In nucleotides, the CDR3 is TGTGCCAGCAGTACGAGACTAGCGCAAGAGACCCAGTACTTC.

This sequence joins TRBV7-2 and TRBJ2-5; 7 bases are a match to TRBD2. With 6 bases clipped from V and 7 bases from J, the junction kept 14 bases outside the gene matches. The CDR3 is made up of 15 amino acids. Germline V gene data show CDR1 as SGHTA and CDR2 as FQGNSA. CDR3 nucleotide sequence: TGTGCCAGCAGTCTCCTAGCGGTCGGCAAAGGGACCCAGTACTTC. It specifies CASSLLAVGKGTQYF.

The chain recombines TRBV28 with TRBJ1-2; a weak D match, TRBD1 (5 bases). V lost 3 bases to trimming and J lost 3 bases, with 5 bases between them. The CDR3 runs 12 residues. From germline, CDR1 is MDHEN and CDR2 SYDVKM. Here the CDR3 DNA reads TGTGCCAGCAGTTTGACAGACTATGGCTACACCTTC. It specifies CASSLTDYGYTF.

The V and J genes are TRBV2 and TRBJ2-3; 8 bases fit TRBD1. V shed 3 bases, J shed 4 bases, and the junction held 6 bases outside the gene matches. CDR1 and CDR2 from the germline V gene are SNHLY and FYNNEI. The CDR3 runs to 15 residues. As DNA, the CDR3 is TGTGCCAGCAGTGATACTTCGGACAGGGCAGATACGCAGTATTTT. Its protein product is CASSDTSDRADTQYF.

This chain connects TRBV5-1 to TRBJ2-2; 11 nucleotides agree with TRBD2. Trimming cost V 4 bases and J 3 bases; bases outside gene matches: 5. Per germline, CDR1 SGHRS and CDR2 YFSETQ. The CDR3 spans 16 residues. DNA for the CDR3: TGCGCCAGCAGCCCCAGGACTAGCGGGCACACCGGGGAGCTGTTTTTT. This codes for CASSPRTSGHTGELFF.